This T cell receptor (beta chain) was retrieved from a study of shared clonotypes between healthy human individuals (dated by TCRdb to 2019 to 2021). Looking at the study overall: The cohort comprised a couple of women and a few men aged 18 to 49 years. Different laboratories and diverse techniques were used to prepare libraries and sequence TCR repertoires, to increase sequencing depth and limit assay-specific biases. Per donor, leukapheresis produced somewhere between about 0.85 and 10 billion PBMCs. For each donor, CD4 naive and CD4 memory were each given three plates, CD8 naive was given two plates, and CD8 memory was given one plate. The study deeply sequenced blood TCR repertoires of five healthy adults to estimate repertoire size and the extent of clonotype sharing between individuals.

Using the deep immunoSEQ assay, multiplex PCR amplified TCR CDR3 regions from genomic DNA. Genomic DNA extracted from each cell subset was distributed evenly over all wells of several immunoSEQ 96-well plates, and each plate served as one replicate. For sorted subsets, approximately 190 ng of genomic DNA, equivalent to 25,000 to 30,000 T cell genomes, went into each replicate PCR. The purified libraries were quantified using a Qubit 3.0 fluorometer, sized with a Bioanalyzer 2100, and then quantified again using the KAPA Library Quantification kit. A separate single-read 150-cycle Illumina NextSeq 550 flow cell was used to sequence each immunoSEQ 96-well plate. Per the source publication's procedure: Because the immunoSEQ output held only junctional sequences and lacked quality scores, the filtering could not match the filtering applied to full-length reads. Sequences were annotated with PyIR, a Python wrapper for IgBLAST v1.9, using IMGT germline references to assign V/J genes and CDR3. Reads were filtered out if the reads had weak V/J assignments (E-value above 1e-6), no CDR3, stop codons, out-of-frame junctions, or ambiguous translated residues. V3J clonotypes were defined as sequences sharing the same inferred V gene, J gene, and CDR3 amino acid sequence. To compute the percentage overlap between repertoires, the number of shared unique clonotypes was divided by the size of the smaller repertoire. RTK rarefaction, the Chao1 estimator, and Recon v2.1 estimates of unobserved clonotypes were used to assess repertoire richness. Generation probabilities for all TCRbeta clonotypes obtained by the gDNA method from a few donors were computed using OLGA. TCRdb provides this immuneACCESS table in a form limited to in-frame rearrangements. Some clones are lacking; in checked studies, under half of them reflect an unresolved V gene, and why the rest are absent is not known. V and J calls and clone size follow that table, whereas D and trimming were derived from the DNA. The sample data list about 700,000 clones, and around 90% of these were observed just once. About 24% of the sample comes from the top ten.

Measured from the cysteine to the phenylalanine, the CDR3 is 12 residues long. The CDR3 DNA has 36 bases and is translated from base 1. The germline V gene supplies CDR1 SGDLS and CDR2 YYNGEE. The V and J ends are trimmed by 5 bases and 5 bases, leaving 8 bases between them. CD8 naive samples were CD45RO-negative cells positively selected for CCR7, giving a CD45RA+CCR7+ population that excluded TemRA cells. Healthy HIV-negative adults with no recently reported acute infections or vaccinations were included as donors. Every donor was a Caucasian adult living in Nashville, Tennessee, USA. Blood was collected by leukapheresis, and PBMCs were isolated by Ficoll-Histopaque density gradient centrifugation and then cryopreserved in liquid nitrogen vapor phase. Analytical flow cytometry was used to check the purity and quantity of every magnetically sorted T cell population. From each sorted fraction, genomic DNA was isolated and quantified by UV absorbance on a Nanodrop 2000c.

Comments on this clone: The target of this receptor is not known. No base qualities exist here, and no much larger clone lies one base off it.

Summary of the overall study and its limitations: Approximately 5% of naive CD4, 3.5% of naive CD8, roughly 2.5% of memory CD4, and less than 0.45% of memory CD8 clonotypes were shared across several donors. Rarefaction of sorted-subset datasets indicated incomplete sequencing despite the large sequencing depth. The genetic and exposure-history diversity represented was limited by the small number of donors. Sampling was restricted to blood, and TCR repertoires in tissue are likely to differ from TCR repertoires in blood. Pairwise subsampling led to the expectation that sequencing depth would affect the degree of clonotype sharing among donors. Naive subsets generally had larger estimated clonotype richness than memory subsets. Clonotypes shared by all four sorted-subset donors showed higher generation probabilities than non-shared clonotypes.

The sequence was obtained from a man in his thirties or forties in good health. The sequenced material came from naive CD8+ T cells sorted from blood. This specimen's cell subset or site label, per the study, means: CD45RA+CCR7+. Recombination linked TRBV9 to TRBJ2-1, with the D gene call left open. DNA sequence: TGTGCCAGCAGGGCAGGTGACAATGAGCAGTTCTTC. It translates to CASRAGDNEQFF.